A selection of T cell receptor beta chains follows, all from one sample in a study of blood T cell repertoires in COVID-19. Sequencing used immunoSEQ multiplex PCR; TCRdb keeps in-frame clones, though not all of them. The sample includes approximately 180,000 clones, 81% of them seen just once. Specimen: peripheral blood. These receptors were obtained from a woman aged 80 or over with COVID-19, enrolled during active disease. Each CDR3 is given with its conserved first and last residue. Fields, in order: CDR3 protein, CDR3 DNA, V gene, D gene, clone size, J gene, CDR3 length. A D gene is named only where the DNA matches it firmly. Size is omitted from some rows. Given values are once, few, many or a class for expanded clones.

CDR3 protein: CSVDVGGVREKLFF; CDR3 DNA: TGCAGCGTTGATGTTGGGGGGGTCCGGGAAAAACTGTTTTTT; V gene: TRBV29-1; D gene: NA; clone size: NA; J gene: TRBJ1-4; CDR3 length: 14
CDR3 protein: CAISEAGGYTF; CDR3 DNA: TGTGCCATCAGTGAGGCGGGGGGCTACACCTTC; V gene: TRBV10-3; D gene: NA; clone size: few; J gene: TRBJ1-2; CDR3 length: 11
CDR3 protein: CASSGDRATGYTF; CDR3 DNA: TGTGCCAGCAGCGGAGACAGGGCTACTGGCTACACCTTC; V gene: TRBV6-2/TRBV6-3; D gene: TRBD1; clone size: few; J gene: TRBJ1-2; CDR3 length: 13
CDR3 protein: CATSDKKRGPITDTQYF; CDR3 DNA: TGTGCCACCAGTGATAAAAAGCGGGGGCCTATAACAGATACGCAGTATTTT; V gene: TRBV24-1; D gene: TRBD2; clone size: NA; J gene: TRBJ2-3; CDR3 length: 17
CDR3 protein: CASSQGVGVYGYTF; CDR3 DNA: TGTGCCAGCAGCCAAGGTGTAGGGGTCTATGGCTACACCTTC; V gene: TRBV3-1/TRBV3-2; D gene: NA; clone size: NA; J gene: TRBJ1-2; CDR3 length: 14
CDR3 protein: CASSPEFYGYTF; CDR3 DNA: TGTGCCAGCTCACCGGAGTTCTATGGCTACACCTTC; V gene: TRBV18; D gene: NA; clone size: NA; J gene: TRBJ1-2; CDR3 length: 12
CDR3 protein: CAWSVGALETQYF; CDR3 DNA: TGTGCCTGGAGTGTCGGTGCTTTGGAGACCCAGTACTTC; V gene: TRBV30; D gene: NA; clone size: NA; J gene: TRBJ2-5; CDR3 length: 13
CDR3 protein: CASSQEDRGPDGYTF; CDR3 DNA: TGCGCCAGCAGTCAAGAGGACAGGGGGCCAGATGGCTACACCTTC; V gene: TRBV23-1; D gene: TRBD1; clone size: NA; J gene: TRBJ1-2; CDR3 length: 15
CDR3 protein: CASSGTGATYNSPLHF; CDR3 DNA: TGTGCCAGCAGCGGGACAGGGGCCACCTATAATTCACCCCTCCACTTT; V gene: TRBV5-6; D gene: TRBD1; clone size: NA; J gene: TRBJ1-6; CDR3 length: 16
CDR3 protein: CASSSTGVGTEAFF; CDR3 DNA: TGTGCCAGCAGCTCCACAGGGGTTGGGACTGAAGCTTTCTTT; V gene: TRBV16; D gene: TRBD1; clone size: few; J gene: TRBJ1-1; CDR3 length: 14
CDR3 protein: CASSLGQGVQETQYF; CDR3 DNA: TGTGCCAGCAGCTTGGGACAGGGGGTCCAAGAGACCCAGTACTTC; V gene: TRBV5-4; D gene: TRBD1; clone size: once; J gene: TRBJ2-5; CDR3 length: 15
CDR3 protein: CASRWGQGMGEQFF; CDR3 DNA: TGTGCCAGTAGATGGGGACAGGGTATGGGTGAGCAGTTCTTC; V gene: TRBV19; D gene: TRBD1; clone size: few; J gene: TRBJ2-1; CDR3 length: 14
CDR3 protein: CASSYSAGGLQETQYF; CDR3 DNA: TGTGCCAGCAGTTACTCGGCGGGAGGCCTACAAGAGACCCAGTACTTC; V gene: TRBV6-6; D gene: TRBD2; clone size: NA; J gene: TRBJ2-5; CDR3 length: 16
CDR3 protein: CASSLQRGYEQYF; CDR3 DNA: TGTGCCAGCAGCCTTCAGAGGGGGTACGAGCAGTACTTC; V gene: TRBV3-1/TRBV3-2; D gene: NA; clone size: NA; J gene: TRBJ2-7; CDR3 length: 13
CDR3 protein: CASSESDWGNTIYF; CDR3 DNA: TGTGCCAGCAGTGAAAGCGATTGGGGAAACACCATATATTTT; V gene: TRBV2; D gene: NA; clone size: NA; J gene: TRBJ1-3; CDR3 length: 14